A single sample is the source of the 26 T cell receptor beta chains below, sequenced in a study of blood T cell repertoires in COVID-19. The table came from immunoSEQ multiplex PCR; TCRdb's copy has only in-frame clones and leaves some out. In the table there are about 47,000 clones, over 65% of which are singletons. Sequencing was performed on peripheral blood. These receptors were taken from a woman in her 70s with acute or convalescent COVID-19.

The V and J genes are TRBV6-2 or TRBV6-3 and TRBJ2-2; TRBD2 agrees at 10 bases. Germline V gene data show CDR1 as MNHEY and CDR2 as SVGEGT. The V segment lost 0 bases and the J segment 9 bases; nucleotides outside the gene matches: 10. There are 17 residues in the CDR3. The CDR3 protein is CASSYSSLAGVYRELFF. The CDR3 region has the DNA TGTGCCAGCAGTTACTCGAGTCTAGCGGGAGTTTACCGGGAGCTGTTTTTT.

This clone was recorded once. The V and J genes are TRBV29-1 and TRBJ1-1; D possibly corresponds to TRBD1 (6 bases). Deletions cut 3 bases from V and 2 bases from J, with 10 bases between. CDR1 and CDR2 (germline): SQVTM, ANQGSEA. The CDR3 covers 13 residues. Here the CDR3 reads CSVEWGPNTEAFF. CDR3 bases: TGCAGCGTTGAGTGGGGGCCTAACACTGAAGCTTTCTTT.

The chain links TRBV18 to TRBJ2-2; D uncertain. Germline V gene sequence: CDR1 KGHSH, CDR2 LQKENI. Trimming removed 0 bases from V and 3 bases from J, with 2 bases in between. The CDR3 covers 13 residues. The CDR3 sequence: CASSPPDTGELFF. For the CDR3, the DNA is TGTGCCAGCTCACCACCCGACACCGGGGAGCTGTTTTTT.

This chain connects TRBV6-4 to TRBJ1-1; D gene unclear. Germline lookup yields CDR1 MRHNA and CDR2 SNTAGT. The CDR3 is 13 amino acids. Trimming removed 3 bases from V and 5 bases from J, with 10 bases in between. The CDR3 loop reads CASSETGMTEAFF. The DNA for the CDR3 is TGTGCCAGCAGTGAAACCGGGATGACTGAAGCTTTCTTT.

The rearrangement joins TRBV5-5 to TRBJ1-2; D might be TRBD1 (5 bases). Trimming stripped 6 bases from V and 5 bases from J, with 17 bases between. The CDR3 sequence is 14 residues long. Germline CDR1 and CDR2: SGHKS and YYEKEE (reference sequence). The CDR3 nucleotides read TGTGCCAGCACCCCTGACAGAAGTCCTTATGGCTACACCTTC. Protein: CASTPDRSPYGYTF.

The chain uses TRBV5-1 and TRBJ2-1, with TRBD2 matching over 7 bases. The CDR3 has 16 amino acids. V lost 4 bases to trimming and J lost 0 bases; unmatched junction nucleotides: 7. Germline values: CDR1 SGHRS, CDR2 YFSETQ. This CDR3 is CASSPRAGSSYNEQFF. CDR3 DNA sequence: TGCGCCAGCAGCCCAAGAGCGGGGAGCTCCTACAATGAGCAGTTCTTC.

By frequency in the sample, this clone is large (0.1 to 1%). This chain connects TRBV28 to TRBJ2-3; D unresolved. Trimming shortened V by 1 base and J by 2 bases, and 13 bases separated the two germline ends. The CDR3 loop spans 16 amino acids. The V gene's germline CDR1 is MDHEN and CDR2 SYDVKM. The CDR3 loop is CASSLLSRLSTDTQYF. CDR3 nucleotide sequence: TGTGCCAGCAGTTTATTGTCTAGATTATCCACAGATACGCAGTATTTT.

The chain joins TRBV9 to TRBJ1-3; perhaps TRBD1 as D (6 bases). Germline CDR1 and CDR2: SGDLS and YYNGEE. Trimming shortened V by 3 bases and J by 8 bases, and 12 bases separated the two germline ends. The CDR3 runs to 13 residues. The CDR3 here is CASSENTGHTIYF. In DNA, the CDR3 is TGTGCCAGCAGCGAGAACACAGGGCACACCATATATTTT.

CDR3 nucleotides: TGCGCCAGCAGTCATTTCGGACAGGAGATCAATCAGCCCCAGCATTTT. This gives the protein CASSHFGQEINQPQHF. The chain uses TRBV23-1 and TRBJ1-5, with 7 bases lining up with TRBD1. TRBV23-1 carries the ORF label, with uncertain function. Trimming took 3 bases from V and 3 from J; bases not matched to a gene: 8. The CDR3 sequence is 16 residues long.

This sequence joins TRBV5-4 and TRBJ2-3; D is uncertain. Per the germline V gene, CDR1 is SGHNT and CDR2 is YYREEE (reference sequence). V lost 0 bases and J lost 0, with 8 bases in between. The CDR3 sequence is 15 residues long. The chain's CDR3 is CASSLAPISTDTQYF. The CDR3 DNA follows: TGTGCCAGCAGCTTGGCCCCCATTAGCACAGATACGCAGTATTTT.

J is TRBJ2-1 and V is TRBV4-3; 11 nucleotides agree with TRBD2. Germline CDR1 LGHNA, CDR2 YSLEER. V lost 5 bases, J lost 4 bases, and 7 bases stayed unmatched. The CDR3 loop spans 16 amino acids. The CDR3 loop reads CASSDRLAGRYNEQFF. In DNA, the CDR3 is TGCGCCAGCAGCGACAGACTAGCGGGAAGGTACAATGAGCAGTTCTTC.

This clone was recorded only once. The J gene is TRBJ2-5, the V gene TRBV24-1, with 7 bases matching TRBD1. The trim removed 7 bases at V and 5 bases at J, leaving 9 bases unmatched. The CDR3 covers 14 residues. Germline CDR1 KGHDR, CDR2 SFDVKD. The CDR3 is CATSTQGGEETQYF. The CDR3 DNA reads TGTGCCACCAGCACACAAGGGGGCGAGGAGACCCAGTACTTC.

The chain links TRBV7-9 to TRBJ2-2, with 7 bases aligning to TRBD2. Germline CDR1 is SEHNR and CDR2 is FQNEAQ (reference sequence). The CDR3 is 15 amino acids. V trimming: 5 bases; J trimming: 2 bases; junction bases outside the gene matches: 5. CDR3 bases: TGTGCCAGCAGCCGCAGCGGGGACAACACCGGGGAGCTGTTTTTT. Translating it yields CASSRSGDNTGELFF.

J is TRBJ2-5 and V is TRBV6-1, with 7 bases matching TRBD2. CDR1 is MNHNS and CDR2 is SASEGT in the germline V gene. CDR3 length equals 16 residues. Unmatched junction bases numbered 6, after V lost 1 base and J lost 1 base. Here the CDR3 reads CASSEGPSGPQETQYF. CDR3 nucleotides: TGTGCCAGCAGTGAAGGGCCTAGCGGACCCCAAGAGACCCAGTACTTC.

This rearrangement joins TRBV5-1 to TRBJ2-3; 13 bases line up with TRBD2. Germline CDR1 and CDR2: SGHRS and YFSETQ. V lost 2 bases, J lost 6 bases, and 3 bases stayed unmatched. This CDR3 has 15 residues. The DNA of the CDR3 is TGCGCCAGCAGCTTTAAGGGACTAGCGGGGGATACGCAGTATTTT. Encoded protein: CASSFKGLAGDTQYF.

The V gene is TRBV6-5, the J gene TRBJ1-5, with 7 positions matching TRBD1. CDR1 is MNHEY, CDR2 SVGAGI, per germline. V shed 4 bases and J 0 bases; nucleotides not matched to a gene: 6. The CDR3 consists of 16 residues. In DNA, the CDR3 is TGTGCCAGCAGTTCAGGGACAGTTGATAGCAATCAGCCCCAGCATTTT. Translation: CASSSGTVDSNQPQHF.

The genes are TRBV6-5 and TRBJ2-7; possible D gene TRBD1, 6 bases. Trimming took off 6 bases at V and 3 bases at J, with 15 bases between the two ends. The CDR3 extends over 14 amino acids. Germline CDR1 reads MNHEY; CDR2 reads SVGAGI. The CDR3 DNA sequence: TGTGCCAGCAGCCAAAGGGACATAGGCTACGAGCAGTACTTC. Its translation: CASSQRDIGYEQYF.

The sample holds a few counts of this clone. The J gene is TRBJ1-1, the V gene TRBV27; 10 bases match TRBD1. The CDR3 consists of 17 residues. From germline, CDR1 is MNHEY and CDR2 SMNVEV (reference sequence). V dropped 5 bases and J dropped 10; count of bases not matched to a gene: 19. CDR3 nucleotides: TGTGCCAGCAGTCTACACTTATCGACAGGGGGCGCGAGAAGAGCTTTCTTT. Protein: CASSLHLSTGGARRAFF.

This chain joins TRBV19 and TRBJ2-1; D remains ambiguous. Germline assignment: CDR1 LNHDA and CDR2 SQIVND (reference sequence). V shed 2 bases and J shed 8 bases, with 13 bases lying between them. The CDR3 runs to 14 residues. This CDR3 is CASSILTIGDEQFF. The CDR3 nucleotides are TGTGCCAGTAGTATACTGACAATAGGCGATGAGCAGTTCTTC. Based on the CDR3 plus reference TRBV19 and TRBJ2-1, the full variable domain is DGGITQSPKYLFRKEGQNVTLSCEQNLNHDAMYWYRQDPGQGLRLIYYSQIVNDFQKGDIAEGYSVSREKKESFPLTVTSAQKNPTAFYLCASSILTIGDEQFFGPGTRLTVL.

This clone was observed once. This rearrangement joins TRBV2 to TRBJ2-5, with 11 bases identical to TRBD1. Trimming cost V 5 bases and J 2 bases; bases outside gene matches: 4. This CDR3 comprises 15 residues. Germline lookup yields CDR1 SNHLY and CDR2 FYNNEI. The CDR3: CASSPGTGGQETQYF. Here the CDR3 DNA reads TGTGCCAGCAGTCCCGGGACAGGGGGACAAGAGACCCAGTACTTC.

The V call is TRBV19, the J call TRBJ2-2; the D gene is possibly TRBD2 (5 bases). The V end was cut by 3 bases, the J end by 4 bases, with 9 bases between. Germline V gene lookup returns CDR1 LNHDA and CDR2 SQIVND (reference sequence). The CDR3 has 14 residues. CDR3 sequence reads: CASSIGEGTGELFF. As DNA, the CDR3 is TGTGCCAGTAGTATCGGAGAGGGCACCGGGGAGCTGTTTTTT.

This clone occurred many times. The V gene is TRBV10-1, the J gene TRBJ1-2, with a possible D match to TRBD1 (6 bases). CDR1 is WNHNN and CDR2 is SYGVQD in the germline V gene (reference sequence). The CDR3 loop spans 13 amino acids. V shed 4 bases and J shed 5 bases, with 11 bases lying between them. The chain's CDR3 is CASSGQDGYGYTF. The CDR3 DNA is TGCGCCAGCAGTGGACAGGACGGGTATGGCTACACCTTC.

CDR3 region: CASSQSGGTSGSMTDTQYF. For the CDR3, the DNA is TGTGCCAGCAGCCAAAGCGGGGGTACTAGCGGGAGTATGACAGATACGCAGTATTTT. The rearrangement links TRBV3-1 (or the pseudogene TRBV3-2) to TRBJ2-3; the match to TRBD2 covers 11 bases. CDR1 and CDR2 from the germline V gene are LGHDT and YNNKEL (reference sequence). With V trimmed by 2 bases and J by 3 bases, 13 bases remained unmatched. The CDR3 totals 19 residues.

The chain carries TRBV12-3 or TRBV12-4 and TRBJ2-7, with TRBD1 as a possible D gene (5 bases). V gave up 1 base and J gave up 6 bases, with 7 bases separating them. This CDR3 spans 12 amino acids. This CDR3 reads CASSLDRFEQYF. DNA for the CDR3: TGTGCCAGCAGTTTAGACAGGTTCGAGCAGTACTTC.

A single count supports this clone. Here the CDR3 reads CATSRDLAGYGYTF. The CDR3 DNA reads TGTGCCACCAGCAGAGATTTGGCGGGTTATGGCTACACCTTC. V and J are TRBV15 and TRBJ1-2; D remains unclear. This CDR3 region has 14 residues. Trimming cost V 0 bases and J 5 bases, with 10 bases left between them. Germline V gives CDR1 LNHNV, CDR2 YYDKDF (reference sequence).

J is TRBJ1-2 and V is TRBV5-4, with TRBD1 identical over 10 bases. After removal of 4 bases from V and 5 bases from J, the junction contained 8 bases not matched to a gene. The CDR3 extends over 15 amino acids. Germline loops: CDR1 SGHNT, CDR2 YYREEE (reference sequence). The CDR3 protein is CASSLGGTGAYGYTF. The CDR3 nucleotides are TGTGCCAGCAGCCTAGGAGGGACAGGGGCTTATGGCTACACCTTC.